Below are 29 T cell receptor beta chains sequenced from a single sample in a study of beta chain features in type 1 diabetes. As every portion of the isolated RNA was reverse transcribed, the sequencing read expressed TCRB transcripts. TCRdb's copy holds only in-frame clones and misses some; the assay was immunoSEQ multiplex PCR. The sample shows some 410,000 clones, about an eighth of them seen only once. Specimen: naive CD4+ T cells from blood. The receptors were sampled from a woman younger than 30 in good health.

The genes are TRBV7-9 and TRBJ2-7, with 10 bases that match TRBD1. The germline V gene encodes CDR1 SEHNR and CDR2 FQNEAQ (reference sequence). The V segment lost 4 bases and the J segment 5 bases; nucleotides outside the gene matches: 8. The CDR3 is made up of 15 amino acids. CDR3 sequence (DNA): TGTGCCAGCAGCTGGACCGGGACAGGGGATAACGAGCAGTACTTC. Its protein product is CASSWTGTGDNEQYF.

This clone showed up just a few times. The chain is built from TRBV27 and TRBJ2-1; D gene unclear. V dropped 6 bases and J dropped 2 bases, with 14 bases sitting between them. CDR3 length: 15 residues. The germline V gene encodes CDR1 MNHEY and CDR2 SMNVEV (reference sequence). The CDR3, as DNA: TGTGCCAGCAGCTCCCCCACCAAGGCCTACAATGAGCAGTTCTTC. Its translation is CASSSPTKAYNEQFF.

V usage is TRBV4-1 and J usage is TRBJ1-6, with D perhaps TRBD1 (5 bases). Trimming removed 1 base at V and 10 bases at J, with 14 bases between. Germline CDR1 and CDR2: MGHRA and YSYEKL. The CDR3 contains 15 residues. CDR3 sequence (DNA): TGCGCCAGCAGCCAAGTGGTTGTCAGGGAGTCACCCCTCCACTTT. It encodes CASSQVVVRESPLHF.

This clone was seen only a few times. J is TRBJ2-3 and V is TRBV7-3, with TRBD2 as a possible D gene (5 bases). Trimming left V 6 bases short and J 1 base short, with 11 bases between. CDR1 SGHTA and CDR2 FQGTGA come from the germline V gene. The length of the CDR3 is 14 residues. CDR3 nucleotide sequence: TGTGCCAGCAGTAGTATCGGGGGCACAGATACGCAGTATTTT. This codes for CASSSIGGTDTQYF.

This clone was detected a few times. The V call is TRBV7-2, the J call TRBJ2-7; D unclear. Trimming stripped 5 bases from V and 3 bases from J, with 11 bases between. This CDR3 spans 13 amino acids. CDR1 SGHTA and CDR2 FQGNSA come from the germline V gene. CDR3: CASSLGPLYEQYF. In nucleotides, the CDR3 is TGTGCCAGCAGCCTCGGACCCCTCTACGAGCAGTACTTC. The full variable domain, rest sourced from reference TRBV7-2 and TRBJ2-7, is GAGVSQSPSNKVTEKGKDVELRCDPISGHTALYWYRQSLGQGLEFLIYFQGNSAPDKSGLPSDRFSAERTGGSVSTLTIQRTQQEDSAVYLCASSLGPLYEQYFGPGTRLTVT.

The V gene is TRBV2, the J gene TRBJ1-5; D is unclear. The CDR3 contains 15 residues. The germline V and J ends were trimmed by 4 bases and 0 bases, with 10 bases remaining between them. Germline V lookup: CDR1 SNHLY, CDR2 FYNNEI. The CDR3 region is CASSGGGLSNQPQHF. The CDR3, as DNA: TGTGCCAGCAGTGGCGGAGGACTTAGCAATCAGCCCCAGCATTTT.

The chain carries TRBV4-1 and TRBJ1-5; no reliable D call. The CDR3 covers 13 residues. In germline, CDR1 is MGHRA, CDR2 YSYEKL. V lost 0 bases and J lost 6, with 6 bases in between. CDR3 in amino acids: CASSQEEGQPQHF. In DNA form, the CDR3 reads TGCGCCAGCAGCCAAGAAGAGGGTCAGCCCCAGCATTTT.

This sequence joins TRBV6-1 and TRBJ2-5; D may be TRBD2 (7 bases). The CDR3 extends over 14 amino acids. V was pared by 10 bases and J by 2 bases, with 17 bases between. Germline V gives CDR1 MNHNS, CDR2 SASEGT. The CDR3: CATSSGTKQETQYF. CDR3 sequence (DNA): TGTGCCACCTCGAGCGGGACAAAACAAGAGACCCAGTACTTC.

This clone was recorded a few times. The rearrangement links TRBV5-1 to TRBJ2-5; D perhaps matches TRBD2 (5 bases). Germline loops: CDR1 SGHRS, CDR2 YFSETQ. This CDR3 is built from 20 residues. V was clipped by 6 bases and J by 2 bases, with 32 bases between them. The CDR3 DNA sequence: TGCGCCAGCATGAGGAGGAGCCCGAGCATCAGTCGCAGCGCTCAAGAGACCCAGTACTTC. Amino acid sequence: CASMRRSPSISRSAQETQYF.

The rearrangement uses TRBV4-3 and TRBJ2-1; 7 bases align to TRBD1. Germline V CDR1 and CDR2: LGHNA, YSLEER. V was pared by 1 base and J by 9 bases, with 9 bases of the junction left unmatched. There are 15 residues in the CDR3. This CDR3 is CASSQAAGGTGEQFF. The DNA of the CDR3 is TGCGCCAGCAGCCAAGCCGCAGGGGGTACGGGTGAGCAGTTCTTC.

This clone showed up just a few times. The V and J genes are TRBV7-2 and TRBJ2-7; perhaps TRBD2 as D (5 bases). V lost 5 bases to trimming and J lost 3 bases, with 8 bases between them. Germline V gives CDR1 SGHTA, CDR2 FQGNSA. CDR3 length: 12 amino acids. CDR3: CASSRLNYEQYF. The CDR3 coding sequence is TGTGCCAGCAGCCGACTAAACTACGAGCAGTACTTC.

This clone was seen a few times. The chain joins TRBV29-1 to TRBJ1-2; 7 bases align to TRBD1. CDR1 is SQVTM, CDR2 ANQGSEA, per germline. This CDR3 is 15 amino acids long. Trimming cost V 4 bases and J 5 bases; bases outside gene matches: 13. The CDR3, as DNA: TGCAGCGTTGTAAGGAGTAAGGGGGCGACATATGGCTACACCTTC. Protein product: CSVVRSKGATYGYTF.

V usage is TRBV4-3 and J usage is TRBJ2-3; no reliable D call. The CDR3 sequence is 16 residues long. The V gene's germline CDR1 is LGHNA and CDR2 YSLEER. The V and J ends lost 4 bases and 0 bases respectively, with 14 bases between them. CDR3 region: CASSRVEVPSTDTQYF. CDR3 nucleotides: TGCGCCAGCAGCCGGGTGGAAGTGCCTAGCACAGATACGCAGTATTTT.

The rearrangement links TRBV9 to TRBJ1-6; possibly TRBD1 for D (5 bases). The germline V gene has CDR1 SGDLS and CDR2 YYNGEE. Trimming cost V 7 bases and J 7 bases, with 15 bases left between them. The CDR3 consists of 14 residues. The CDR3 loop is CASARDRKNSPLHF. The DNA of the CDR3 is TGTGCCAGCGCAAGGGACCGCAAAAATTCACCCCTCCACTTT.

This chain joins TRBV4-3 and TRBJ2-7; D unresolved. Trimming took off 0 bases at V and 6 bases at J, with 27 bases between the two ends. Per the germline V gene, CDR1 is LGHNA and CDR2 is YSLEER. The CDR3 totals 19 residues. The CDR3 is CASSQEIPSVPGSESEQYF. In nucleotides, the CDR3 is TGCGCCAGCAGCCAAGAAATCCCCTCAGTCCCCGGGTCAGAAAGCGAGCAGTACTTC.

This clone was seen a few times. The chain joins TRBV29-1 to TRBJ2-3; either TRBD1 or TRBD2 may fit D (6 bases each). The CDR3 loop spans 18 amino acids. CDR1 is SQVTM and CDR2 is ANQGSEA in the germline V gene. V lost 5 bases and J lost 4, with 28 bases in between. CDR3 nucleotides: TGCAGCGTTACGAACAGGGATCTTGCCCTCGGGAGCCCAGATACGCAGTATTTT. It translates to CSVTNRDLALGSPDTQYF.

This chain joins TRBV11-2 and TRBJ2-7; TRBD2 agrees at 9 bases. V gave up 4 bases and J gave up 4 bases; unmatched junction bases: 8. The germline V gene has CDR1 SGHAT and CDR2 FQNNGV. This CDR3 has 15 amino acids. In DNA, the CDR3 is TGTGCCAGCAGCTCCTTACTAGCGGGCTATTACGAGCAGTACTTC. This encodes CASSSLLAGYYEQYF. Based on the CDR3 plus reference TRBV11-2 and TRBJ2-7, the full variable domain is EAGVAQSPRYKIIEKRQSVAFWCNPISGHATLYWYQQILGQGPKLLIQFQNNGVVDDSQLPKDRFSAERLKGVDSTLKIQPAKLEDSAVYLCASSSLLAGYYEQYFGPGTRLTVT.

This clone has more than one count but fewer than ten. DNA of the CDR3: TGTGCCAGCAGATACGAACAGGGCACTGAAGCTTTCTTT. It specifies CASRYEQGTEAFF. The J gene is TRBJ1-1, the V gene TRBV6-5; a possible D gene is TRBD1 (6 bases). V lost 6 bases to trimming and J lost 4 bases, with 12 bases between them. CDR3 length: 13 residues. The V gene's germline CDR1 is MNHEY and CDR2 SVGAGI.

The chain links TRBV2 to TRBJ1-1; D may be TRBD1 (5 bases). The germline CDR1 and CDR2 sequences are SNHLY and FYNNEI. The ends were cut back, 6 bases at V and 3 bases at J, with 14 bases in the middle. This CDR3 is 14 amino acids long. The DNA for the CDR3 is TGTGCCAGCAGGAAACGGGGGTTCGACACTGAAGCTTTCTTT. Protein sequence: CASRKRGFDTEAFF.

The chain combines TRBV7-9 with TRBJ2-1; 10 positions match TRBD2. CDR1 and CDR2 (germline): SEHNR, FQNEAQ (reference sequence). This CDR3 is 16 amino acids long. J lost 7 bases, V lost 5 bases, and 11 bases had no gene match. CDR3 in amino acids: CASSVLSSGSTNEQFF. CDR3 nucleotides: TGTGCCAGCAGCGTCCTCTCTAGCGGGAGTACGAATGAGCAGTTCTTC.

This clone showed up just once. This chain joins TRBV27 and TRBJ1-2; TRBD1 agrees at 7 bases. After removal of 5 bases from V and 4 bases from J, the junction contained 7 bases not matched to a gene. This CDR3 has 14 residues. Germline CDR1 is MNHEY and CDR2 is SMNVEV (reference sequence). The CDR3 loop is CASSPPGQLYGYTF. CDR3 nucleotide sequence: TGTGCCAGCAGTCCCCCGGGACAGCTCTATGGCTACACCTTC.

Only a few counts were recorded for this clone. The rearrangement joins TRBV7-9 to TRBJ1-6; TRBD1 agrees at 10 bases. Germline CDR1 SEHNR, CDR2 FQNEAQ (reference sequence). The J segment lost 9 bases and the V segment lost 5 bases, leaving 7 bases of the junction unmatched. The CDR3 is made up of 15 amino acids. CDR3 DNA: TGTGCCAGCAGCCCGGGACAGGGGAGCACTTCACCCCTCCACTTT. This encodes CASSPGQGSTSPLHF. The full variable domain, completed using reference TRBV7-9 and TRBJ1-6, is DTGVSQNPRHKITKRGQNVTFRCDPISEHNRLYWYRQTLGQGPEFLTYFQNEAQLEKSRLLSDRFSAERPKGSFSTLEIQRTEQGDSAMYLCASSPGQGSTSPLHFGNGTRLTVT.

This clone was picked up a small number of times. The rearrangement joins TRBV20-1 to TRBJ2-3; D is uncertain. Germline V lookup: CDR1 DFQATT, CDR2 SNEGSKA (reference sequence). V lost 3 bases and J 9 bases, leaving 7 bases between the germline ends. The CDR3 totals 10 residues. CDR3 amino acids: CSASLRTQYF. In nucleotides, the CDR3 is TGCAGTGCTAGCCTCCGAACGCAGTATTTT.

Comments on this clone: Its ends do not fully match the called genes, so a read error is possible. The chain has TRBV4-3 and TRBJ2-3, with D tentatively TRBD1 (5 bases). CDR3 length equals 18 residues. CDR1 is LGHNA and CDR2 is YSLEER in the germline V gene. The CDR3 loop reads CAISQERKGQGTTDTQYF. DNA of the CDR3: TGCGCCATCAGCCAAGAGAGAAAGGGGCAGGGCACCACAGATACGCAGTATTTT.

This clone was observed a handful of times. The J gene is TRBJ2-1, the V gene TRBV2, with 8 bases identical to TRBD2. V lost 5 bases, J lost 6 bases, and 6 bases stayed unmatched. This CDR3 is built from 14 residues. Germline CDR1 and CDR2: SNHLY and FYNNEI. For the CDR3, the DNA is TGTGCCAGCAGTTTTTGGACTAGCTCCAATGAGCAGTTCTTC. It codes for CASSFWTSSNEQFF.

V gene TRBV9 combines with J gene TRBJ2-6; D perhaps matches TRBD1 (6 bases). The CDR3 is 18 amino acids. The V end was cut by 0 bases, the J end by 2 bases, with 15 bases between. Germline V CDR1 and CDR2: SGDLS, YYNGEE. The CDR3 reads CASSVAKQGSPGANVLTF. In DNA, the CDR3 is TGTGCCAGCAGCGTAGCTAAACAGGGTTCCCCTGGGGCCAACGTCCTGACTTTC.

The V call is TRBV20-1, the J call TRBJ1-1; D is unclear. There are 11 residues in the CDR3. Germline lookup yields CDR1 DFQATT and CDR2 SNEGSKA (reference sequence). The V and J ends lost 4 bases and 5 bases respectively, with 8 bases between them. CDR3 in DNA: TGCAGTGCTAACGGGGTGACTGAAGCTTTCTTT. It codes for CSANGVTEAFF.

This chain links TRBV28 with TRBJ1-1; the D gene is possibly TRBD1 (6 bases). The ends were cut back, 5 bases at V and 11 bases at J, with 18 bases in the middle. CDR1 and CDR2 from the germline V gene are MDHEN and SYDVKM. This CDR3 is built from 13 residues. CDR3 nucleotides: TGTGCCAGCAGTGATACCAGGGGCAAGTCGGCTTTCTTT. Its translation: CASSDTRGKSAFF.

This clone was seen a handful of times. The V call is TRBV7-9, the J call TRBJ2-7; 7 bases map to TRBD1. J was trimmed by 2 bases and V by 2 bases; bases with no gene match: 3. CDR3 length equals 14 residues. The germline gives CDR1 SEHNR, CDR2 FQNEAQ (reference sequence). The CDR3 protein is CASSLTGETYEQYF. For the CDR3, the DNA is TGTGCCAGCAGCTTAACAGGGGAGACCTACGAGCAGTACTTC.